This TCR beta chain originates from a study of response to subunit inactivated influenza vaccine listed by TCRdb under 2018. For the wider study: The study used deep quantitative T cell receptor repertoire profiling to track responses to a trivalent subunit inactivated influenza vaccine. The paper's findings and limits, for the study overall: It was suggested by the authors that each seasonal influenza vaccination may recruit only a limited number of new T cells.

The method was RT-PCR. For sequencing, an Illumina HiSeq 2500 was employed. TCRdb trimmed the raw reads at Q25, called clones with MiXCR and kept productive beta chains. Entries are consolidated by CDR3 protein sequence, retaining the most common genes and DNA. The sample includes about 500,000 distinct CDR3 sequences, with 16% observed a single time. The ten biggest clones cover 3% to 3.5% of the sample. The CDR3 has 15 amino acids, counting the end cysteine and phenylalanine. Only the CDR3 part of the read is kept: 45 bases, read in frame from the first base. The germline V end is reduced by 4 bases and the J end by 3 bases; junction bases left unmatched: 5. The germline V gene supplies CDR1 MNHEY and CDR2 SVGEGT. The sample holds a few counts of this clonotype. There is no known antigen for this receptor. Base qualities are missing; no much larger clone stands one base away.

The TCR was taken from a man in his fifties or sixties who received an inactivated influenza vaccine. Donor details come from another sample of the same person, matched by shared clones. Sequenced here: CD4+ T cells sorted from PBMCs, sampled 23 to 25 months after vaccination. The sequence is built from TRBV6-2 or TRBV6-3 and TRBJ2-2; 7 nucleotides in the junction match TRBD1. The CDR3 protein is CASSFHRGDTGELFF. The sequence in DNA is TGTGCCAGCAGTTTCCACAGGGGCGACACCGGGGAGCTGTTTTTT.